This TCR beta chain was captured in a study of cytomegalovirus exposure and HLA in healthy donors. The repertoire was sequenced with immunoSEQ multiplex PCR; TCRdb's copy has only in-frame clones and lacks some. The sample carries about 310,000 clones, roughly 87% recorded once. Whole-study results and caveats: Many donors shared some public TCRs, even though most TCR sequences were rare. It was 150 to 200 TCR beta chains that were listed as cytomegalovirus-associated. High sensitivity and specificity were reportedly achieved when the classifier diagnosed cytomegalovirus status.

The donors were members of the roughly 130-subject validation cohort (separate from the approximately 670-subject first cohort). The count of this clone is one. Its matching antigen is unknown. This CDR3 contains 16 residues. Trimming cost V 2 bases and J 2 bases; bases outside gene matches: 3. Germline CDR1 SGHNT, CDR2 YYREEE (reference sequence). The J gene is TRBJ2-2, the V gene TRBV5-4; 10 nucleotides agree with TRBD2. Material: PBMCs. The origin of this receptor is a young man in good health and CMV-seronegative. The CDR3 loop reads CASSLAGGLNTGELFF. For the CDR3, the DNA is TGTGCCAGCAGCTTAGCGGGGGGGCTTAACACCGGGGAGCTGTTTTTT.